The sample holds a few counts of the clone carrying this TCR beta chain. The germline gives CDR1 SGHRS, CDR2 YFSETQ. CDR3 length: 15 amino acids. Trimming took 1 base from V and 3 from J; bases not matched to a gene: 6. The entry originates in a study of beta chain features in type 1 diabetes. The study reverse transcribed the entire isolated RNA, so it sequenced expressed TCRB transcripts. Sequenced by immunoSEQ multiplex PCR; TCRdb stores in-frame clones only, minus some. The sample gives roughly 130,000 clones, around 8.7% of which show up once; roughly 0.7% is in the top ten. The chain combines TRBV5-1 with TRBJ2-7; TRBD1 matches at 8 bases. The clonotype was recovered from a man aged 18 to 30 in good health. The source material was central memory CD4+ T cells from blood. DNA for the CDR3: TGCGCCAGCAGCTTGTCGACCGGGACAGGCTACGAGCAGTACTTC. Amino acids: CASSLSTGTGYEQYF.